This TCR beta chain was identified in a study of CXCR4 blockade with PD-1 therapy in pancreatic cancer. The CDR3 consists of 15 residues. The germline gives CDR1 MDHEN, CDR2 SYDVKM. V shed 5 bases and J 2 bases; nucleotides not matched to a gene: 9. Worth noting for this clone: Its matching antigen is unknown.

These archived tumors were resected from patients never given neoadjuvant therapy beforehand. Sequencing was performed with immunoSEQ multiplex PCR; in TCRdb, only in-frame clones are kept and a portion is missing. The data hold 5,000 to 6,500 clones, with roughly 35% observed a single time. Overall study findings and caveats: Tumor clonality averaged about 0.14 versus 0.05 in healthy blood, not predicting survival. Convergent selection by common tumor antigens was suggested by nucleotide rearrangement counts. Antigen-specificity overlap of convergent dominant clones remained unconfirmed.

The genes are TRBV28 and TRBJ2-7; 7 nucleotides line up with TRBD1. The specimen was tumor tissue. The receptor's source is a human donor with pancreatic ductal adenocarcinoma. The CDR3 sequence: CASSATGYLAYEQYF. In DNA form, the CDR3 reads TGTGCCAGCAGTGCGACAGGGTATCTTGCCTACGAGCAGTACTTC.